This T cell receptor (beta chain) originates from a study of breast tumors, draining lymph nodes, adjacent tissues. General observations from the study: Data fit most tumor T cells coming from lymph node, expanding in tumor. Tumor and nontumor repertoires were significantly more similar in luminal-like than in basal-like breast cancer. That most tumor T cells come from lymph nodes remained unproven. Compared with lymph nodes, tumors were less diverse; compared with nontumor tissue, more.

About this clonotype itself: The target antigen is unknown.

This CDR3 is 13 amino acids long. Germline trimming cut 3 bases from V and 6 bases from J; bases unmatched to any gene: 2. Germline assignment: CDR1 SGHRS and CDR2 YFSETQ. TCRdb ran MiXCR on the multiplex PCR reads and lists one entry per CDR3 protein. The sample includes approximately 230,000 distinct CDR3 sequences, less than 45% seen only once; the top ten take approximately 3.5%. The lymph nodes were axillary draining lymph nodes from breast cancer patients. The rearrangement joins TRBV5-1 to TRBJ1-3, with 8 bases aligning to TRBD1. This receptor was obtained from a female donor with breast cancer. Some clones in this sample may be carry-over from other donors' samples. Sequences were obtained from axillary lymph node tissue. The CDR3 bases are TGCGCCAGCAGCTCGGGACAGGCAAACACCATATATTTT. It specifies CASSSGQANTIYF.